This T cell receptor (beta chain) was recovered during a study of T cell responses to AZD1222 COVID-19 vaccine. General study points: Seropositive AZD1222 recipients at baseline numbered only 5 or 6. No repertoire was sampled before or during the peak T cell response, only after it. The donor group comprised mostly white British people and more females; the analysis possibly underestimated clonal diversity.

CDR1 is ENHRY and CDR2 is SYGVKD in the germline V gene. This CDR3 has 17 residues. The trim removed 5 bases at V and 5 bases at J, leaving 15 bases unmatched. TCRdb's table, derived via immunoSEQ multiplex PCR, lists solely in-frame clones and lacks some. The data show 150,000 to 200,000 clones, approximately 90% seen once. With respect to this clone: Its cognate antigen is unknown.

Sequenced material: peripheral blood, taken 28 days after the second AZD1222 dose. The chain has TRBV10-3 and TRBJ1-1; TRBD1 agrees at 9 bases. This clonotype was obtained from an adult who received the AZD1222 COVID-19 vaccine. The CDR3, as DNA: TGTGCCATCAGTTCTAGTCCCGGGACAGGGACTGGGACTGAAGCTTTCTTT. It yields the protein CAISSSPGTGTGTEAFF.